Listed below are T cell receptor beta chains from one sample, sequenced in a study of T-cell memory formation after mild COVID-19. Via MiXCR, TCRdb re-called the 5' RACE reads, giving one row per CDR3 protein. The sample lists more than 150,000 distinct CDR3 sequences, 11% occurring once. Material for sequencing was PBMCs or a T cell subset sorted from them (not recorded which). All receptors come from a man aged 18-30 years who had mild COVID-19 (a few samples of this study predate the infection). Cell type and time point are not known. Each CDR3 is given with its conserved first and last residue. The D gene is left open where the match is weak. A clone size is listed for some rows: how often the clone was seen (once, few, many), or a class if it is expanded.

cdr3_length	v_call	j_call	clone_size	d_call	cdr3_aa	cdr3_nt
15	TRBV7-2	TRBJ2-6	.	.	CASSFTSTGANVLTF	TGTGCCAGCAGCTTTACCAGCACTGGGGCCAACGTCCTGACTTTC
13	TRBV12-3/TRBV12-4	TRBJ2-3	few	.	CASRDKQTDTQYF	TGTGCCAGCAGGGACAAACAAACAGATACGCAGTATTTT
15	TRBV11-2	TRBJ1-5	.	.	CASSLRAGEAQPKHF	TGTGCCAGCAGCTTACGGGCCGGAGAAGCTCAGCCCAAGCATTTT
15	TRBV5-1	TRBJ1-4	few	.	CASSLSDGARGKLFF	TGCGCCAGCAGCCTCTCGGACGGGGCCCGTGGGAAACTGTTTTTT
14	TRBV28	TRBJ2-2	.	.	CATAKGQNTGELFF	TGTGCCACGGCGAAGGGACAGAACACCGGGGAGCTGTTTTTT
16	TRBV4-3	TRBJ2-2	few	TRBD2	CASSQGAGGQTGELFF	TGCGCCAGCAGCCAAGGGGCGGGGGGGCAGACCGGGGAGCTGTTTTTT
16	TRBV30	TRBJ2-2	few	.	CAWSVPRGPNTGELFF	TGTGCCTGGAGTGTACCCAGGGGACCGAACACCGGGGAGCTGTTTTTT
14	TRBV4-3	TRBJ1-1	.	.	CASSQEHMNTEAFF	TGCGCCAGCAGCCAAGAGCATATGAACACTGAAGCTTTCTTT
15	TRBV5-1	TRBJ2-4	few	.	CASSLVGIAKNIQYF	TGCGCCAGCAGCTTGGTGGGTATAGCCAAAAACATTCAGTACTTC
13	TRBV11-2	TRBJ1-1	few	.	CASSSLGGTEAFF	TGTGCCAGCAGCTCATTAGGAGGGACTGAAGCTTTCTTT
15	TRBV5-1	TRBJ2-3	many	.	CASSLGSRSADTQYF	TGCGCCAGCAGCTTGGGATCCAGGAGCGCAGATACGCAGTATTTT
17	TRBV6-2/TRBV6-3	TRBJ2-1	few	.	CASSYGGGLSSYNEQFF	TGTGCCAGCAGTTACGGCGGGGGCCTGAGCTCCTACAATGAGCAGTTCTTC
16	TRBV4-2	TRBJ2-6	once	.	CASSQDPDAGANVLTF	TGTGCCAGCAGCCAAGATCCCGACGCTGGGGCCAACGTCCTGACTTTC
18	TRBV4-3	TRBJ2-3	few	TRBD2	CASSQASGGPPGTDTQYF	TGCGCCAGCAGCCAGGCTAGCGGGGGGCCGCCTGGCACAGATACGCAGTATTTT
16	TRBV7-8	TRBJ2-2	many	TRBD2	CASSGSGGAETGELFF	TGTGCCAGCAGCGGTAGCGGGGGGGCCGAAACCGGGGAGCTGTTTTTT
13	TRBV3-1	TRBJ1-6	few	.	CASSLQGSWTLHF	TGTGCCAGCAGCCTACAGGGATCGTGGACCCTCCACTTT
13	TRBV11-2	TRBJ1-5	many	.	CASSSDGFQPQHF	TGTGCCAGCAGCTCCGACGGGTTTCAGCCCCAGCATTTT
13	TRBV2	TRBJ1-1	few	.	CASRENRNTEAFF	TGTGCCAGCAGAGAAAACAGGAACACTGAAGCTTTCTTT
13	TRBV9	TRBJ2-1	.	.	CASSVQARNEQFF	TGTGCCAGCAGCGTACAGGCCCGCAATGAGCAGTTCTTC
14	TRBV6-2/TRBV6-3	TRBJ2-2	few	TRBD1	CASSYGQVAGELFF	TGTGCCAGCAGTTACGGACAGGTAGCCGGGGAGCTGTTTTTT
17	TRBV10-3	TRBJ2-1	.	TRBD2	CAIRLRASGGLGNEQFF	TGTGCCATCAGACTCCGGGCAAGCGGGGGCCTAGGCAATGAGCAGTTCTTC
18	TRBV4-3	TRBJ2-5	.	.	CASSQYPAGAPFQETQYF	TGCGCCAGCAGCCAATACCCGGCAGGGGCCCCCTTCCAAGAGACCCAGTACTTC
14	TRBV6-5	TRBJ1-2	.	.	CASSYGVGMGGYTF	TGTGCCAGCAGTTACGGTGTGGGGATGGGTGGCTACACCTTC
15	TRBV12-3/TRBV12-4	TRBJ2-4	few	TRBD1	CASRQRRDSQNIQYF	TGTGCCAGCAGACAACGCCGGGACAGCCAAAACATTCAGTACTTC
10	TRBV20-1	TRBJ1-1	.	TRBD1	CSARDSEAFF	TGCAGTGCTCGGGACAGTGAAGCTTTCTTT
15	TRBV9	TRBJ2-3	.	.	CASSVQGGSTDTQYF	TGTGCCAGCAGCGTACAGGGGGGGAGCACAGATACGCAGTATTTT
13	TRBV6-2/TRBV6-3	TRBJ2-6	few	.	CASRTAGANVLTF	TGTGCCAGCAGGACGGCCGGGGCCAACGTCCTGACTTTC
15	TRBV6-5	TRBJ1-2	.	TRBD1	CASSYFLQGENGYTF	TGTGCCAGCAGTTACTTTCTTCAGGGGGAGAATGGCTACACCTTC
14	TRBV10-3	TRBJ2-1	medium-sized	.	CAIRRLGSYNEQFF	TGTGCCATCCGACGGTTAGGGTCCTACAATGAGCAGTTCTTC
17	TRBV4-2	TRBJ2-4	many	.	CASSQDNAGLAKNIQYF	TGTGCCAGCAGCCAAGATAACGCGGGGTTAGCCAAAAACATTCAGTACTTC
12	TRBV20-1	TRBJ2-1	many	.	CSARDQPNEQFF	TGCAGTGCTAGAGATCAGCCGAATGAGCAGTTCTTC
12	TRBV3-1	TRBJ2-1	many	.	CASSQGYNEQFF	TGTGCCAGCAGCCAAGGCTACAATGAGCAGTTCTTC
13	TRBV4-3	TRBJ1-1	.	.	CASSHDGRTEAFF	TGCGCCAGCAGCCATGATGGCAGAACTGAAGCTTTCTTT
12	TRBV11-3	TRBJ1-1	few	.	CASSRDIRRAFF	TGTGCCAGCAGTCGGGACATTAGGCGGGCTTTCTTT
14	TRBV9	TRBJ2-2	many	.	CASSVVGQNGELFF	TGTGCCAGCAGCGTGGTCGGGCAGAACGGGGAGCTGTTTTTT
15	TRBV5-1	TRBJ1-2	few	.	CASSLAVRGLQGYTF	TGCGCCAGCAGCTTGGCGGTCAGGGGTTTGCAGGGCTACACCTTC
13	TRBV9	TRBJ1-6	.	.	CASSTTGRSPLHF	TGTGCCAGCAGCACCACAGGGCGGTCACCCCTCCACTTT
12	TRBV4-1	TRBJ2-3	.	.	CASSLLGNTQYF	TGCGCCAGCAGCCTTCTGGGAAATACGCAGTATTTT
16	TRBV7-2	TRBJ2-3	.	TRBD2	CASSLRAGGTTDTQYF	TGTGCCAGCAGCTTAAGGGCGGGGGGGACCACAGATACGCAGTATTTT
15	TRBV18	TRBJ2-5	.	TRBD1	CASSLGQDPGETQYF	TGTGCCAGCTCACTCGGACAGGACCCGGGGGAGACCCAGTACTTC
14	TRBV6-2/TRBV6-3	TRBJ2-2	many	.	CASSLVVPPGELFF	TGTGCCAGCAGTTTGGTGGTTCCCCCCGGGGAGCTGTTTTTT
15	TRBV7-8	TRBJ1-2	.	.	CASSLVRIPNYGYTF	TGTGCCAGCAGCTTAGTCCGGATACCTAACTATGGCTACACCTTC
15	TRBV5-5	TRBJ2-1	many	.	CASRRLDGSYNEQFF	TGTGCCAGCAGGCGACTAGACGGCTCCTACAATGAGCAGTTCTTC
14	TRBV20-1	TRBJ1-2	once	.	CSPTTEGQGPGYTF	TGCAGTCCCACCACAGAGGGGCAGGGGCCTGGCTACACCTTC
17	TRBV7-3	TRBJ2-5	.	.	CASSFSSRGGSQETQYF	TGTGCCAGCAGCTTCTCCTCAAGAGGGGGGTCCCAAGAGACCCAGTACTTC
13	TRBV5-1	TRBJ2-5	many	.	CASSFGGEETQYF	TGCGCCAGCAGCTTCGGGGGAGAGGAGACCCAGTACTTC
15	TRBV5-1	TRBJ1-5	.	.	CASRPTGGSNQPQHF	TGCGCCAGTCGTCCTACCGGCGGTAGCAATCAGCCCCAGCATTTT
14	TRBV5-1	TRBJ1-1	many	TRBD1	CASSWDRVNTEAFF	TGCGCCAGCAGCTGGGACAGGGTGAACACTGAAGCTTTCTTT
11	TRBV5-1	TRBJ2-7	.	.	CASSPGNEQYF	TGCGCCAGCAGCCCCGGGAACGAGCAGTACTTC
15	TRBV20-1	TRBJ2-7	few	TRBD2	CSARSAGGNSYEQYF	TGCAGTGCTAGATCGGCGGGGGGTAACTCCTACGAGCAGTACTTC